Each of the 17 T cell receptor beta chains below was sequenced from the same sample in a study of T cells of healthy individuals (dated by TCRdb to 2016 to 2019). The method behind the library was 5' RACE. TCRdb records Illumina MiSeq as the sequencer. TCRdb reanalyzed the raw reads on its own, using fastp at Q25 for trimming and MiXCR for clone calling, and kept in-frame beta chains. Entries that share a CDR3 protein sequence are merged under the most common genes and DNA. The sample table records about 96,000 distinct CDR3 sequences; around 17% of these occur just once. The ten largest make up about 6% of the sample. These receptors were taken from a human donor in good health.

The DNA of the CDR3 is TGCGCCAGCAGCCAAAAAATCACCTATCAGAGGGGCACCGGGGAGCTGTTTTTT. Residues: CASSQKITYQRGTGELFF. The V and J genes are TRBV4-3 and TRBJ2-2; D assignment may be TRBD1 or TRBD2 (5 bases each). V was shortened by 2 bases and J by 4 bases, with 20 bases between the two germline ends. The germline V gene encodes CDR1 LGHNA and CDR2 YSLEER. The CDR3 is 18 amino acids.

This clonotype occurred a few times. The chain joins TRBV7-2 to TRBJ1-2; D may be TRBD1 (5 bases). The V gene lost 6 bases and the J gene lost 2 bases, with 13 bases spanning the gap. In germline, CDR1 is SGHTA, CDR2 FQGNSA. This CDR3 is built from 14 residues. This CDR3 reads CASRRDRRNYGYTF. The CDR3, as DNA: TGTGCCAGCAGGAGGGACCGTCGGAACTATGGCTACACCTTC.

The chain employs TRBV20-1 and TRBJ2-1; D gene unclear. CDR1 is DFQATT, CDR2 SNEGSKA, per germline (reference sequence). V lost 3 bases to trimming and J lost 6 bases, with 12 bases between them. This CDR3 has 13 amino acids. DNA of the CDR3: TGCAGTGCTAGTCCCGGGCTAGGCAATGAGCAGTTCTTC. Amino acids: CSASPGLGNEQFF.

This clonotype was seen repeatedly, ten times or more. The genes are TRBV5-5 and TRBJ2-1, with 8 bases aligning to TRBD1. With 4 bases clipped from V and 9 bases from J, the junction kept 3 bases outside the gene matches. Germline values: CDR1 SGHKS, CDR2 YYEKEE (reference sequence). The CDR3 runs to 12 residues. The CDR3 DNA follows: TGTGCCAGCAGCATCAGGGGGCGTGAGCAGTTCTTC. Translating gives CASSIRGREQFF. Complete variable domain (other parts from reference TRBV5-5 and TRBJ2-1): DAGVTQSPTHLIKTRGQQVTLRCSPISGHKSVSWYQQVLGQGPQFIFQYYEKEERGRGNFPDRFSARQFPNYSSELNVNALLLGDSALYLCASSIRGREQFFGPGTRLTVL.

This clonotype was detected only a few times. The CDR3 DNA sequence: TGTGCCAGCAGTCCCTCGGTCAATCAGCCCCAGCATTTT. Translated, it gives CASSPSVNQPQHF. This sequence joins TRBV7-2 and TRBJ1-5; D gene uncertain. V lost 6 bases and J 3 bases, leaving 9 bases between the germline ends. The length of the CDR3 is 13 residues. Germline V gene data show CDR1 as SGHTA and CDR2 as FQGNSA.

There are many counts of this clonotype. This sequence joins TRBV5-1 and TRBJ2-1; D call uncertain. V shed 3 bases and J shed 0 bases, with 7 bases lying between them. The germline gives CDR1 SGHRS, CDR2 YFSETQ. The CDR3 runs 14 residues. The CDR3 protein is CASSSGSSYNEQFF. In nucleotides, the CDR3 is TGCGCCAGCAGCTCGGGCAGCTCCTACAATGAGCAGTTCTTC.

V gene TRBV11-2 combines with J gene TRBJ2-7; D uncertain. Trimming took off 5 bases at V and 2 bases at J, with 13 bases between the two ends. Germline loops: CDR1 SGHAT, CDR2 FQNNGV. This CDR3 has 14 amino acids. The CDR3 loop is CASSGTGSAYEQYF. Here the CDR3 DNA reads TGTGCCAGCAGCGGTACCGGGTCCGCCTACGAGCAGTACTTC. The variable domain in full, with the rest retrieved from reference TRBV11-2 and TRBJ2-7, is EAGVAQSPRYKIIEKRQSVAFWCNPISGHATLYWYQQILGQGPKLLIQFQNNGVVDDSQLPKDRFSAERLKGVDSTLKIQPAKLEDSAVYLCASSGTGSAYEQYFGPGTRLTVT.

In its sample, this clonotype was seen once. A much larger clone differs from this one at a single base, so this may be a read error. The V and J genes are TRBV5-5 and TRBJ1-2; D possibly corresponds to TRBD1 (6 bases). This CDR3 contains 14 residues. Germline loops: CDR1 SGHKS, CDR2 YYEKEE (reference sequence). CDR3 sequence: CASSSVTGFYGYNF. CDR3 bases: TGTGCCAGCAGCTCGGTGACAGGCTTCTATGGCTACAACTTC.

This clonotype was observed a few times. V is TRBV6-1 and J is TRBJ2-5, with a weak D call TRBD1 (6 bases). The V gene's germline CDR1 is MNHNS and CDR2 SASEGT. The CDR3 covers 14 residues. Deletions cut 5 bases from V and 2 bases from J, with 12 bases between. The chain's CDR3 is CASSPRTDQETQYF. As DNA, the CDR3 is TGTGCCAGCAGTCCTCGGACAGATCAAGAGACCCAGTACTTC.

This clonotype was detected ten times or more. V and J are TRBV12-3 or TRBV12-4 and TRBJ1-1, with D possibly TRBD1 on 6 matching bases. Trimming left V 8 bases short and J 10 bases short, with 23 bases between. This CDR3 has 14 residues. This chain's CDR3 is CASGTQGLGLGAFF. In DNA form, the CDR3 reads TGTGCCAGCGGTACACAGGGCTTAGGGCTTGGAGCTTTCTTT.

This clonotype showed up just a few times. V usage is TRBV6-5 and J usage is TRBJ1-1; D not resolved. The germline V gene has CDR1 MNHEY and CDR2 SVGAGI. Trimming cost V 7 bases and J 2 bases, with 8 bases left between them. The CDR3 extends over 12 amino acids. CDR3 DNA sequence: TGTGCCAGCACAAACCACAACACTGAAGCTTTCTTT. Its translation: CASTNHNTEAFF.

This clonotype showed up many times. V and J are TRBV4-3 and TRBJ1-2, with D unresolved. The V and J ends lost 0 bases and 6 bases respectively, with 17 bases between them. The CDR3 sequence is 16 residues long. Germline loops: CDR1 LGHNA, CDR2 YSLEER. The CDR3 protein is CASSQDPHRNFHGYTF. DNA for the CDR3: TGCGCCAGCAGCCAAGATCCGCACCGGAATTTTCATGGCTACACCTTC.

This clonotype was picked up many times. The chain has TRBV11-2 and TRBJ2-7; D is unclear. In germline, CDR1 is SGHAT, CDR2 FQNNGV. This CDR3 has 11 residues. V shed 2 bases and J shed 2 bases, with 1 base lying between them. CDR3 protein: CASSLTYEQYF. In nucleotides, the CDR3 is TGTGCCAGCAGCTTAACCTACGAGCAGTACTTC. Full variable domain (remainder filled in from reference TRBV11-2 and TRBJ2-7): EAGVAQSPRYKIIEKRQSVAFWCNPISGHATLYWYQQILGQGPKLLIQFQNNGVVDDSQLPKDRFSAERLKGVDSTLKIQPAKLEDSAVYLCASSLTYEQYFGPGTRLTVT.

This clonotype was counted between two and nine times. The chain joins TRBV5-1 to TRBJ2-2; D uncertain. The V gene lost 0 bases and the J gene lost 4 bases, with 7 bases spanning the gap. Germline V CDR1 and CDR2: SGHRS, YFSETQ. The CDR3 is made up of 14 amino acids. CDR3 in amino acids: CASSLEVGTGELFF. The CDR3 nucleotides are TGCGCCAGCAGCTTGGAGGTTGGCACCGGGGAGCTGTTTTTT. Filled out from reference TRBV5-1 and TRBJ2-2, the complete variable domain reads KAGVTQTPRYLIKTRGQQVTLSCSPISGHRSVSWYQQTPGQGLQFLFEYFSETQRNKGNFPGRFSGRQFSNSRSEMNVSTLELGDSALYLCASSLEVGTGELFFGEGSRLTVL.

This clonotype has more than one count but fewer than ten. The chain recombines TRBV28 with TRBJ2-5; TRBD1 or TRBD2 may be the D gene (5 bases each). V lost 5 bases, J lost 2 bases, and 15 bases lay in between. This CDR3 comprises 15 residues. CDR1 MDHEN and CDR2 SYDVKM come from the germline V gene. As DNA, the CDR3 is TGTGCCAGCAGTAGCCCGGGACCGCGACAAGAGACCCAGTACTTC. This codes for CASSSPGPRQETQYF.

This clonotype was seen a handful of times. The chain uses TRBV4-1 and TRBJ1-1, with D perhaps TRBD1 (6 bases). The ends were cut back, 2 bases at V and 4 bases at J, with 11 bases in the middle. Germline values: CDR1 MGHRA, CDR2 YSYEKL. The CDR3 extends over 14 amino acids. The CDR3 loop is CASSQNAGATEAFF. As DNA, the CDR3 is TGCGCCAGCAGCCAAAATGCAGGGGCCACTGAAGCTTTCTTT.

V gene TRBV29-1 combines with J gene TRBJ2-2; the match to TRBD2 covers 7 bases. The germline CDR1 and CDR2 sequences are SQVTM and ANQGSEA. After removal of 2 bases from V and 6 bases from J, the junction contained 9 bases not matched to a gene. The CDR3 length is 15 residues. CDR3 DNA: TGCAGCGTTGAAACTAGCGCGACTATCGCCGGGGAGCTGTTTTTT. Translation gives CSVETSATIAGELFF.